Following are 24 T cell receptor beta chains from one sample sequenced in a study of vaccination and CD4 T cells after COVID-19. Their specific antigens are unknown. Treatment noted: roughly ten-day PBMC culture with coronavirus spike peptide pools or control peptides (ViraFEST assay). Cultured CD4+ T cell DNA underwent sequencing with the Oncomine TCR Beta short-read assay. TCRdb re-called the PCR reads with MiXCR, one entry per CDR3 protein. The sample includes some 14,000 distinct CDR3 sequences, 55% to 80% of them seen just once. Specimen: CD4+ T cells from blood, cultured in vitro. The receptors were gathered from a human donor who had recovered from COVID-19.

DNA of the CDR3: TGCAGTGCTAGCGTCCCCTGGGACAGGGCTGGAGAGACCCAGTACTTC. Its translation is CSASVPWDRAGETQYF. The chain combines TRBV20-1 with TRBJ2-5; 9 nucleotides line up with TRBD1. The ends lost 3 bases at V and 4 bases at J; junction bases unmatched: 12. This CDR3 is built from 16 residues. Germline V lookup: CDR1 DFQATT, CDR2 SNEGSKA (reference sequence).

This clonotype was seen a single time. V gene TRBV7-9 combines with J gene TRBJ1-4; perhaps TRBD1 as D (5 bases). Trimming took off 4 bases at V and 1 base at J, with 10 bases between the two ends. CDR3 length: 15 amino acids. From germline, CDR1 is SEHNR and CDR2 FQNEAQ (reference sequence). The DNA for the CDR3 is TGTGCCAGCAGCTCCGACAGCCGAACTAATGAAAAACTGTTTTTT. Translation: CASSSDSRTNEKLFF.

The J gene is TRBJ1-1, the V gene TRBV6-5; unclear D gene. Trimming cost V 2 bases and J 1 base, with 5 bases left between them. The germline CDR1 and CDR2 sequences are MNHEY and SVGAGI. CDR3 length: 13 residues. CDR3 sequence: CASSYIENTEAFF. CDR3 nucleotide sequence: TGTGCCAGCAGTTACATAGAGAACACTGAAGCTTTCTTT.

This chain uses TRBV7-3 with TRBJ2-2, with D unresolved. The CDR3 has 15 amino acids. Germline CDR1 SGHTA, CDR2 FQGTGA. Trimming removed 2 bases from V and 0 bases from J, with 7 bases in between. The CDR3 is CASSLARTNTGELFF. The CDR3 DNA reads TGTGCCAGCAGCTTAGCCAGGACGAACACCGGGGAGCTGTTTTTT.

J is TRBJ2-7 and V is TRBV4-1, with D possibly being TRBD2 (6 bases). Germline CDR1 and CDR2: MGHRA and YSYEKL. Trimming cost V 8 bases and J 1 base, with 18 bases left between them. CDR3 size: 15 residues. The CDR3 DNA is TGCGCCAGCGGCTATGACGGGGGTTCGTCCTACGAGCAGTACTTC. Its protein product is CASGYDGGSSYEQYF.

Here the CDR3 reads CSASPGTDEQYF. The CDR3 coding sequence is TGCAGTGCTAGTCCTGGGACAGACGAGCAGTACTTC. This rearrangement joins TRBV20-1 to TRBJ2-7; 7 bases are shared with TRBD1. The J segment lost 5 bases and the V segment lost 3 bases, leaving 4 bases of the junction unmatched. The germline gives CDR1 DFQATT, CDR2 SNEGSKA (reference sequence). The length of the CDR3 is 12 residues.

DNA for the CDR3: TGTGCCAGTAGTAGAAGACTAGCGGACCCGTGGAATGAGCAGTTCTTC. It codes for CASSRRLADPWNEQFF. V gene TRBV19 combines with J gene TRBJ2-1; 9 bases fit TRBD2. The CDR3 sequence is 16 residues long. Germline trimming cut 4 bases from V and 7 bases from J; bases unmatched to any gene: 11. Germline lookup yields CDR1 LNHDA and CDR2 SQIVND (reference sequence).

This clonotype was counted a few times. This chain connects TRBV2 to TRBJ1-1, with 7 bases fitting TRBD1. There are 13 residues in the CDR3. CDR1 SNHLY and CDR2 FYNNEI come from the germline V gene. V lost 6 bases to trimming and J lost 3 bases; unmatched junction nucleotides: 4. The CDR3 DNA reads as TGTGCCAGCAGAGACGACAGGGACACTGAAGCTTTCTTT. It is translated as CASRDDRDTEAFF.

The chain uses TRBV20-1 and TRBJ2-3; tentative D call: TRBD2 (6 bases). Between the trimmed V and J ends, which lost 6 bases and 6 bases, there was a span of 16 bases. In germline, CDR1 is DFQATT, CDR2 SNEGSKA (reference sequence). The CDR3 runs to 13 residues. For the CDR3, the DNA is TGCAGTGCAAACCGGGAGCTTCGTGATACGCAGTATTTT. Translation: CSANRELRDTQYF.

J is TRBJ2-2 and V is TRBV10-3; 7 bases fit TRBD2. Germline CDR1 ENHRY, CDR2 SYGVKD. This CDR3 is 15 amino acids long. Unmatched junction bases numbered 6, after V lost 0 bases and J lost 8 bases. CDR3: CAISESSGVKGELFF. CDR3 DNA: TGTGCCATCAGTGAGTCGAGCGGGGTCAAGGGGGAGCTGTTTTTT.

This clonotype is deemed medium-sized. The chain recombines TRBV20-1 with TRBJ1-1; no firm D call. The CDR3 runs to 13 residues. V was cut by 3 bases and J by 4 bases, with 12 bases left in between. Germline-derived CDR1 and CDR2 are DFQATT and SNEGSKA (reference sequence). The CDR3 nucleotides are TGCAGTGCTAGGCAGGCGAGTGCCACTGAAGCTTTCTTT. Its translation: CSARQASATEAFF.

The chain joins TRBV6-1 to TRBJ2-3, with TRBD1 as a possible D gene (6 bases). This CDR3 has 13 residues. Germline lookup yields CDR1 MNHNS and CDR2 SASEGT. V was cut by 6 bases and J by 4 bases, with 11 bases left in between. CDR3 sequence (DNA): TGTGCCAGCAGAAAACAGGGCCCAGATACGCAGTATTTT. It specifies CASRKQGPDTQYF.

This chain links TRBV20-1 with TRBJ2-2, with 11 positions matching TRBD2. The junction had 8 bases not matched to a gene; V was cut back by 6 bases and J by 5 bases. The germline gives CDR1 DFQATT, CDR2 SNEGSKA (reference sequence). This CDR3 is built from 15 residues. CDR3: CSAEASGRQTGELFF. CDR3 nucleotide sequence: TGCAGTGCCGAAGCTAGCGGGAGGCAGACCGGGGAGCTGTTTTTT.

The chain carries TRBV30 and TRBJ2-4; D gene ambiguous. The CDR3 contains 15 residues. Germline V CDR1 and CDR2: GTSNPN, SVGIG (reference sequence). The germline V and J ends were trimmed by 2 bases and 3 bases, with 14 bases remaining between them. The CDR3 nucleotides are TGTGCCTGGAGTTCCGTGCGGCCCCTCAAAAACATTCAGTACTTC. The encoded protein is CAWSSVRPLKNIQYF.

The chain combines TRBV5-5 with TRBJ2-5; D unclear. V gave up 0 bases and J gave up 2 bases, with 8 bases separating them. CDR3 length: 14 residues. Germline loops: CDR1 SGHKS, CDR2 YYEKEE (reference sequence). DNA for the CDR3: TGTGCCAGCAGCTTGGTCGGTTATCAAGAGACCCAGTACTTC. It encodes CASSLVGYQETQYF.

The genes are TRBV11-2 and TRBJ2-1; 7 nucleotides agree with TRBD2. Germline V lookup: CDR1 SGHAT, CDR2 FQNNGV. After removal of 1 base from V and 4 bases from J, the junction contained 4 bases not matched to a gene. The CDR3 is 15 residues long. CDR3 sequence reads: CASSLVAGPYNEQFF. The CDR3 DNA reads TGTGCCAGCAGCTTAGTAGCGGGCCCTTACAATGAGCAGTTCTTC.

This clonotype was detected a few times. The chain has TRBV7-2 and TRBJ1-2; D is uncertain. Germline-derived CDR1 and CDR2 are SGHTA and FQGNSA. There are 14 residues in the CDR3. Trimming took 3 bases from V and 8 from J, leaving 16 bases between them. CDR3 DNA sequence: TGTGCCAGCAGCTTCGGCCTTGGGGTAGGGGGCTACACCTTC. Amino acids: CASSFGLGVGGYTF.

This clonotype has only a few counts. This chain uses TRBV10-3 with TRBJ1-5; 7 bases map to TRBD1. V shed 3 bases and J 6 bases; nucleotides not matched to a gene: 5. CDR3 length: 14 residues. Germline CDR1 and CDR2: ENHRY and SYGVKD. The CDR3 loop reads CAISETGEAQPQHF. DNA for the CDR3: TGTGCCATCAGTGAAACAGGGGAGGCTCAGCCCCAGCATTTT.

The chain employs TRBV6-1 and TRBJ1-2; TRBD1 matches at 7 bases. The germline V gene has CDR1 MNHNS and CDR2 SASEGT. The V and J ends lost 8 bases and 8 bases, in that order; junction bases with no gene match: 11. The CDR3 length is 13 residues. The CDR3, as DNA: TGTGCCAGCGTTGATCGACAGGGTCAAGGCTACACCTTC. Translation: CASVDRQGQGYTF.

This chain uses TRBV7-9 with TRBJ2-1; no definite D call. The germline V gene has CDR1 SEHNR and CDR2 FQNEAQ (reference sequence). The length of the CDR3 is 11 residues. V lost 3 bases and J 9 bases, leaving 6 bases between the germline ends. CDR3 loop: CASSFLVEQFF. CDR3 nucleotide sequence: TGTGCCAGCAGCTTTCTAGTTGAGCAGTTCTTC. The whole variable domain, remainder taken from reference TRBV7-9 and TRBJ2-1, is DTGVSQNPRHKITKRGQNVTFRCDPISEHNRLYWYRQTLGQGPEFLTYFQNEAQLEKSRLLSDRFSAERPKGSFSTLEIQRTEQGDSAMYLCASSFLVEQFFGPGTRLTVL.

The chain couples TRBV15 to TRBJ1-6; D gene unclear. Germline loops: CDR1 LNHNV, CDR2 YYDKDF (reference sequence). V was cut by 0 bases and J by 4 bases, with 13 bases left in between. The CDR3 sequence is 17 residues long. CDR3 region: CATSRDFWDGYNSPLHF. In DNA form, the CDR3 reads TGTGCCACCAGCAGAGATTTCTGGGATGGTTATAATTCACCCCTCCACTTT.

The rearrangement links TRBV5-8 to TRBJ1-3; D gene unclear. This CDR3 comprises 15 residues. Trimming removed 2 bases at V and 7 bases at J, with 16 bases between. Per the germline V gene, CDR1 is SGHTS and CDR2 is YDEGEE. The CDR3 protein is CASSFGRRQLNTIYF. CDR3 coding DNA: TGTGCCAGCAGCTTCGGGCGAAGGCAGCTGAACACCATATATTTT.

The chain has TRBV7-2 and TRBJ2-7; the D gene is possibly TRBD2 (6 bases). This CDR3 contains 13 residues. Trimming left V 0 bases short and J 5 bases short, with 8 bases between. CDR1 is SGHTA, CDR2 FQGNSA, per germline. CDR3 in amino acids: CASSLAEGHEQYF. In nucleotides, the CDR3 is TGTGCCAGCAGCTTAGCGGAGGGCCACGAGCAGTACTTC.

J is TRBJ2-3 and V is TRBV20-1; D may be TRBD2 (5 bases). The CDR3 runs to 15 residues. Germline assignment: CDR1 DFQATT and CDR2 SNEGSKA (reference sequence). Trimming took off 3 bases at V and 2 bases at J, with 15 bases between the two ends. CDR3 DNA: TGCAGTGCTAGTGCCCGGGGTTGGGACACAGATACGCAGTATTTT. This translates into CSASARGWDTDTQYF.